This TCR beta chain came from a study of cytomegalovirus exposure and HLA in healthy donors. Germline loops: CDR1 PRHDT, CDR2 FYEKMQ (reference sequence). There are 16 residues in the CDR3. V lost 5 bases to trimming and J lost 4 bases; unmatched junction nucleotides: 8. In regard to this clone: Its cognate antigen is unknown.

Whole-study findings and limits: The study recorded 150 to 200 TCR beta chains that were cytomegalovirus-associated.

Measured with immunoSEQ multiplex PCR; TCRdb has only the in-frame clones, and not every one. The sample has fewer than 70,000 clones, more than 80% seen once. Material for sequencing was PBMCs. The chain carries TRBV13 and TRBJ2-7; 13 bases agree with TRBD2. This receptor was obtained from a man between 18 and 35 years old in good health and CMV-seronegative. DNA for the CDR3: TGTGCCAGCAGCCACAAACCGGGACTAGCGGGATACGAGCAGTACTTC. Its protein is CASSHKPGLAGYEQYF.